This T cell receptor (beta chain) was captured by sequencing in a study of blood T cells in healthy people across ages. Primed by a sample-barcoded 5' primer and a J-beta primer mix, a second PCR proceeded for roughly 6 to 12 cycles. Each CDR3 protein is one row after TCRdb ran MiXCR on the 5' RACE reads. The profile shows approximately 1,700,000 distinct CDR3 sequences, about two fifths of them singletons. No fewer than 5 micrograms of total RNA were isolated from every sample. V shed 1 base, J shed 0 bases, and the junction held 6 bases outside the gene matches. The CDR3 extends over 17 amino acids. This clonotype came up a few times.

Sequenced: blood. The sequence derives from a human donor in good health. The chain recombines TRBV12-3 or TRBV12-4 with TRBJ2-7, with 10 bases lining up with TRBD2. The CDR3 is CASSLVAGGLSSYEQYF. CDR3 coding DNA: TGTGCCAGCAGTTTAGTAGCGGGGGGATTAAGCTCCTACGAGCAGTACTTC.